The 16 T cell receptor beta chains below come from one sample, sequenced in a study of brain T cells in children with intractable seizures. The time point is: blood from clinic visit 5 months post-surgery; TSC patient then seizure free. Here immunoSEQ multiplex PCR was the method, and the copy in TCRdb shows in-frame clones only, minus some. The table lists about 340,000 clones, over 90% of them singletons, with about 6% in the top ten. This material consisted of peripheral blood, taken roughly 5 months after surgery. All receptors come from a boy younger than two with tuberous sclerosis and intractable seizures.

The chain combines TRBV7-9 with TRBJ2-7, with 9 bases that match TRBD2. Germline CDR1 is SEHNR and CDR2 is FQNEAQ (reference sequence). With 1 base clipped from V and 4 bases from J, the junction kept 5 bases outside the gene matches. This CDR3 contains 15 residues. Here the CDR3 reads CASSLGRTSVYEQYF. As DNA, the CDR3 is TGTGCCAGCAGCTTAGGTCGGACTAGCGTTTACGAGCAGTACTTC.

This CDR3 reads CASSQYSQETQYF. The CDR3 nucleotides read TGTGCCAGCAGCCAGTACTCCCAAGAGACCCAGTACTTC. The J gene is TRBJ2-5, the V gene TRBV3-1 (or the pseudogene TRBV3-2); the D is unclear. The V gene lost 3 bases and the J gene lost 1 base, with 6 bases spanning the gap. The CDR3 contains 13 residues. CDR1 LGHDT and CDR2 YNNKEL come from the germline V gene (reference sequence).

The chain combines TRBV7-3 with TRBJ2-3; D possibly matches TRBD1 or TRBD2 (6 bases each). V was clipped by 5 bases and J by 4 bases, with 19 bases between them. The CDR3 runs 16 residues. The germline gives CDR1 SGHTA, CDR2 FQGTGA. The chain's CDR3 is CASSPGDIYGADTQYF. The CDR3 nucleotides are TGTGCCAGCAGCCCGGGGGACATATATGGGGCAGATACGCAGTATTTT. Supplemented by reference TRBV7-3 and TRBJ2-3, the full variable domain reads GAGVSQTPSNKVTEKGKYVELRCDPISGHTALYWYRQSLGQGPEFLIYFQGTGAADDSGLPNDRFFAVRPEGSVSTLKIQRTERGDSAVYLCASSPGDIYGADTQYFGPGTRLTVL.

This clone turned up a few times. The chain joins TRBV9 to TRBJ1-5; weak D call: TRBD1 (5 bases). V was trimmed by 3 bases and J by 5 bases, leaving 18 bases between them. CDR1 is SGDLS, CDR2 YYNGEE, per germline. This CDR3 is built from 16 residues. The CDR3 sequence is CASSATGTIGDQPQHF. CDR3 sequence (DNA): TGTGCCAGCAGCGCTACCGGGACTATCGGAGATCAGCCCCAGCATTTT.

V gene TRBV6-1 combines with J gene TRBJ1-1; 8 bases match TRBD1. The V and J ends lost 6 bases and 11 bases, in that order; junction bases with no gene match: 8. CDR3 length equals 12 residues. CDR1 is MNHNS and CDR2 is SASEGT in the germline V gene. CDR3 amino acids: CASRPIDRGAFF. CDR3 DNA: TGTGCCAGCAGACCTATCGACAGGGGCGCTTTCTTT.

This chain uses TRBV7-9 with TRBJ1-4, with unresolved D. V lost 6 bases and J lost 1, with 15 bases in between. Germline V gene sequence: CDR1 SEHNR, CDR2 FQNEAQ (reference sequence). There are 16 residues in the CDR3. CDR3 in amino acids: CASRPGGQRTNEKLFF. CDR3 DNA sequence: TGTGCCAGCAGGCCCGGTGGGCAGAGAACTAATGAAAAACTGTTTTTT.

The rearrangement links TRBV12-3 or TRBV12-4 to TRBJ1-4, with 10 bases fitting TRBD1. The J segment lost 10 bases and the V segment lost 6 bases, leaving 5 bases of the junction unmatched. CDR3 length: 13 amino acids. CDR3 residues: CASSPDRGGKLFF. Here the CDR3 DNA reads TGTGCCAGCAGCCCGGACAGGGGGGGAAAACTGTTTTTT.

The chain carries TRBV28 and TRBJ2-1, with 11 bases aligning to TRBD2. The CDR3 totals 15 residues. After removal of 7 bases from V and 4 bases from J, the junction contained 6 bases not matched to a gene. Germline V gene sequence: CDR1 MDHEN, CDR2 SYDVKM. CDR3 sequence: CASNVGLAVYNEQFF. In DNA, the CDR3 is TGTGCCAGCAACGTGGGACTAGCGGTTTACAATGAGCAGTTCTTC.

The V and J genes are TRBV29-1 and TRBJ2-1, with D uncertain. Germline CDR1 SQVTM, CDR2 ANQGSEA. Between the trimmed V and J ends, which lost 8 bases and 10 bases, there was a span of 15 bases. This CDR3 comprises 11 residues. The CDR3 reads CSPRTGREQFF. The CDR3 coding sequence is TGCAGCCCAAGAACCGGGCGCGAGCAGTTCTTC.

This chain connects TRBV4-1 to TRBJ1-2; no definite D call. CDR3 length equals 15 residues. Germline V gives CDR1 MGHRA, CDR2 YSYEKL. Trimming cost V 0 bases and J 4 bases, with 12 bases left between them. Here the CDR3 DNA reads TGCGCCAGCAGCCAAGATTTGAAAGGTTCCTATGGCTACACCTTC. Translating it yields CASSQDLKGSYGYTF.

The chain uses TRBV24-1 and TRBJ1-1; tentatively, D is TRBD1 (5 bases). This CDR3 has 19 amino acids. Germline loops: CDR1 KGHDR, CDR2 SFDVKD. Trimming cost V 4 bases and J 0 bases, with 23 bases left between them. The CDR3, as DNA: TGTGCCACCAGTGACGCCATGCACTGGCAGGGTAGGATGAACACTGAAGCTTTCTTT. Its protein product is CATSDAMHWQGRMNTEAFF.

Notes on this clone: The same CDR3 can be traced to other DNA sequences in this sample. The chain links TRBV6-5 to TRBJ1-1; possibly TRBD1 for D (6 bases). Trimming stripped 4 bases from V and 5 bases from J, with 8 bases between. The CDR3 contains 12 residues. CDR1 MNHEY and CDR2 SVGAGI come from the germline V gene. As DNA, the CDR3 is TGTGCCAGCAGTTTAACAGGGACTGAAGCTTTCTTT. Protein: CASSLTGTEAFF.

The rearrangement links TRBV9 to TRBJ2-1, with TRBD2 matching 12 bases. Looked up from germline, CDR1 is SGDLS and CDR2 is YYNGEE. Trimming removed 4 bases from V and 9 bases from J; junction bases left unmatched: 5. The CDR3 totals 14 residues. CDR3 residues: CASSLAGGPSEQFF. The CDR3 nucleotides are TGTGCCAGCAGCCTAGCGGGAGGGCCAAGTGAGCAGTTCTTC.

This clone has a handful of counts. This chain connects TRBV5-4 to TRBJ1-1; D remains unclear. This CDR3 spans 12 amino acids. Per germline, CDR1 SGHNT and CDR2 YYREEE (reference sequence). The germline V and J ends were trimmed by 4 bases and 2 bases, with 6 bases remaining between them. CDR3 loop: CASSGQNTEAFF. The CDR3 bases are TGTGCCAGCAGCGGGCAAAACACTGAAGCTTTCTTT.

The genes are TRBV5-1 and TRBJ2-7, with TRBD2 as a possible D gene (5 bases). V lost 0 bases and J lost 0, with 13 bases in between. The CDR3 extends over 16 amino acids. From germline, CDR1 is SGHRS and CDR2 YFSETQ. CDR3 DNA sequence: TGCGCCAGCAGCTTGGTCTCGGCGGGCAGCTCCTACGAGCAGTACTTC. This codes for CASSLVSAGSSYEQYF. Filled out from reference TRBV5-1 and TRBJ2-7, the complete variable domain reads KAGVTQTPRYLIKTRGQQVTLSCSPISGHRSVSWYQQTPGQGLQFLFEYFSETQRNKGNFPGRFSGRQFSNSRSEMNVSTLELGDSALYLCASSLVSAGSSYEQYFGPGTRLTVT.

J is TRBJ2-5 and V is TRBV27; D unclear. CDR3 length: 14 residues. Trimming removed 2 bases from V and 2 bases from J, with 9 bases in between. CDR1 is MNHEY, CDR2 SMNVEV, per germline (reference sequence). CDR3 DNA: TGTGCCAGCAGTTTACGATCGTCACAAGAGACCCAGTACTTC. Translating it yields CASSLRSSQETQYF.